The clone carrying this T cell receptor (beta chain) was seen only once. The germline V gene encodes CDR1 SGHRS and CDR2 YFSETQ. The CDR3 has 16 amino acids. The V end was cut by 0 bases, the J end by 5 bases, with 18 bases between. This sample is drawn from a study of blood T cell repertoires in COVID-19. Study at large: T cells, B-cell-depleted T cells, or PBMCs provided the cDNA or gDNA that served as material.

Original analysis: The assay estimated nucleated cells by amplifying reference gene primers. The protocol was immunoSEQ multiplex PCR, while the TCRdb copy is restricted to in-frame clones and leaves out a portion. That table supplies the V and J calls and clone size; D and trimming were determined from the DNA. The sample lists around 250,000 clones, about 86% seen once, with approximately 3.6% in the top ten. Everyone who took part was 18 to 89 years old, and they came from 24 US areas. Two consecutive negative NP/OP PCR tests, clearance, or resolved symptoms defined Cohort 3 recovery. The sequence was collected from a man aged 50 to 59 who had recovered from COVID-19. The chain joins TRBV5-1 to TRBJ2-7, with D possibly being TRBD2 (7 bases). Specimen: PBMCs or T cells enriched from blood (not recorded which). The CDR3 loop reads CASSLGGAGALDEQYF. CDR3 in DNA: TGCGCCAGCAGCTTGGGAGGGGCGGGGGCTTTGGACGAGCAGTACTTC.